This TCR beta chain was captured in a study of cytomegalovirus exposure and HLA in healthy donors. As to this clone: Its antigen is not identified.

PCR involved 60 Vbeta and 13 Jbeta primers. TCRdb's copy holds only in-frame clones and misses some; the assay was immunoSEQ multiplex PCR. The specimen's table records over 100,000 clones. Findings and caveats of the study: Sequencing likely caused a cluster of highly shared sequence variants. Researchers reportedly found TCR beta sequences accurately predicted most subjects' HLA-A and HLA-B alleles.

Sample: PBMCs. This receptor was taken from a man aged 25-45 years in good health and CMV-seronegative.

CDR3 sequence reads: CASNTPRGRAGEQFF. The CDR3 DNA reads as TGTGCCAGTAACACACCGCGGGGCAGGGCGGGGGAGCAGTTCTTC. J is TRBJ2-1 and V is TRBV19; tentative D call: TRBD2 (6 bases). From germline, CDR1 is LNHDA and CDR2 SQIVND (reference sequence). Trimming removed 7 bases at V and 10 bases at J, with 23 bases between. The CDR3 consists of 15 residues. The full variable domain, completed using reference TRBV19 and TRBJ2-1, is DGGITQSPKYLFRKEGQNVTLSCEQNLNHDAMYWYRQDPGQGLRLIYYSQIVNDFQKGDIAEGYSVSREKKESFPLTVTSAQKNPTAFYLCASNTPRGRAGEQFFGPGTRLTVL.